Each of the 31 T cell receptor beta chains below was sequenced from the same sample in a study of shared clonotypes between healthy human individuals (dated by TCRdb to the early 2020s). CD8 naive samples were CD45RO-negative cells positively selected for CCR7, giving a CD45RA+CCR7+ population that excluded TemRA cells. Library construction relied on the immunoSEQ multiplex PCR assay. TCRdb re-hosts the immuneACCESS table, in-frame sequences only. Its copies lack some clones; in the studies checked, an unresolved V gene accounts for under half of them, and the cause for the rest is not known. Present in this sample are 650,000 to 800,000 clones, roughly 94% of which were seen just once. About a quarter of the sample is in the top ten clones. The sequencing input was naive CD8+ T cells sorted from blood. Per the publication, the cell subset or site label means: CD45RA+CCR7+. The receptors derive from a man aged 25-45 years in good health.

This chain links TRBV27 with TRBJ2-7; 8 bases fit TRBD2. The CDR3 length is 14 residues. V trimming: 5 bases; J trimming: 5 bases; junction bases outside the gene matches: 8. The germline gives CDR1 MNHEY, CDR2 SMNVEV (reference sequence). CDR3 sequence (DNA): TGTGCCAGCAGTCAAACCGGGACTAGAGACGAGCAGTACTTC. It translates to CASSQTGTRDEQYF.

This clone was seen a single time. The chain combines TRBV6-6 with TRBJ1-5, with a tentative D call TRBD1 (5 bases). The V end lost 5 bases, the J end lost 2 bases, and 13 bases lay between the germline ends. Germline V gene lookup returns CDR1 MNHNY and CDR2 SVGAGI (reference sequence). There are 15 residues in the CDR3. The CDR3 region is CASSPYLGGNQPQHF. Here the CDR3 DNA reads TGTGCCAGCAGTCCCTACTTGGGGGGCAATCAGCCCCAGCATTTT.

The chain links TRBV5-5 to TRBJ2-1; no reliable D call. V lost 0 bases, J lost 3 bases, and 4 bases lay in between. The CDR3 covers 13 residues. Germline-derived CDR1 and CDR2 are SGHKS and YYEKEE (reference sequence). This CDR3 reads CASSLDSYNEQFF. CDR3 sequence (DNA): TGTGCCAGCAGCTTGGACAGCTACAATGAGCAGTTCTTC.

The rearrangement uses TRBV5-4 and TRBJ2-5; 7 bases fit TRBD2. V shed 6 bases and J 4 bases; nucleotides not matched to a gene: 6. Looked up from germline, CDR1 is SGHNT and CDR2 is YYREEE (reference sequence). The CDR3 is 13 amino acids. CDR3 loop: CASKRESGETQYF. The CDR3 coding sequence is TGTGCCAGCAAGCGGGAATCGGGAGAGACCCAGTACTTC.

The V gene is TRBV4-3, the J gene TRBJ2-7; D unresolved. Trimming cost V 0 bases and J 0 bases, with 9 bases left between them. CDR1 and CDR2 from the germline V gene are LGHNA and YSLEER. The CDR3 spans 15 residues. CDR3 nucleotides: TGCGCCAGCAGCCAAGAACGGCATCTCTCCTACGAGCAGTACTTC. Protein product: CASSQERHLSYEQYF.

This chain joins TRBV11-2 and TRBJ2-1, with TRBD2 identical over 9 bases. This CDR3 comprises 15 residues. The V gene end was trimmed by 3 bases and the J gene end by 7 bases; junction bases not matched to a gene: 7. The germline CDR1 and CDR2 sequences are SGHAT and FQNNGV. CDR3 loop: CASSFGREGLNEQFF. The CDR3 coding sequence is TGTGCCAGCAGCTTTGGGCGGGAGGGCCTAAATGAGCAGTTCTTC.

This clone was seen a few times. The chain carries TRBV7-2 and TRBJ2-7, with D uncertain. The V end lost 3 bases, the J end lost 6 bases, and 12 bases lay between the germline ends. This CDR3 spans 13 amino acids. Germline CDR1 SGHTA, CDR2 FQGNSA. This chain's CDR3 is CASSFPSPAEQYF. CDR3 bases: TGTGCCAGCAGCTTTCCGAGTCCTGCCGAGCAGTACTTC. Using reference TRBV7-2 and TRBJ2-7 for the parts outside the CDR3, the full variable domain is GAGVSQSPSNKVTEKGKDVELRCDPISGHTALYWYRQSLGQGLEFLIYFQGNSAPDKSGLPSDRFSAERTGGSVSTLTIQRTQQEDSAVYLCASSFPSPAEQYFGPGTRLTVT.

The genes are TRBV7-6 and TRBJ2-3; no clear D gene. Germline CDR1 reads SGHVS; CDR2 reads FNYEAQ. Trimming took 5 bases from V and 7 from J, leaving 10 bases between them. The CDR3 is 12 amino acids. Here the CDR3 DNA reads TGTGCCAGCAGCAAAGACGGCTATACGCAGTATTTT. It is translated as CASSKDGYTQYF.

The chain combines TRBV7-2 with TRBJ2-5, with D possibly being TRBD1 (6 bases). V lost 4 bases and J 4 bases, leaving 19 bases between the germline ends. The CDR3 is 16 residues long. The germline gives CDR1 SGHTA, CDR2 FQGNSA. The CDR3, as DNA: TGTGCCAGCAGCTCGGAGGTCAGGGGATTGACAGAGACCCAGTACTTC. Protein product: CASSSEVRGLTETQYF.

The V and J genes are TRBV14 and TRBJ1-2, with 9 bases that match TRBD1. This CDR3 contains 16 residues. Unmatched junction bases numbered 6, after V lost 3 bases and J lost 1 base. Germline loops: CDR1 SGHDN, CDR2 FVKESK. The CDR3 sequence is CASSQEDRGVNYGYTF. Written as DNA, the CDR3 is TGTGCCAGCAGCCAGGAGGACAGGGGTGTTAACTATGGCTACACCTTC.

This chain joins TRBV29-1 and TRBJ2-3; 7 bases align to TRBD2. V lost 7 bases, J lost 2 bases, and 18 bases stayed unmatched. Germline loops: CDR1 SQVTM, CDR2 ANQGSEA. This CDR3 is built from 17 residues. The CDR3 spells CSASGGAREVATDTQYF. The CDR3 nucleotides read TGCAGCGCCTCTGGAGGGGCCCGGGAGGTGGCCACAGATACGCAGTATTTT.

The rearrangement links TRBV5-1 to TRBJ2-1, with 9 bases identical to TRBD2. The J segment lost 8 bases and the V segment lost 0 bases, leaving 9 bases of the junction unmatched. The germline CDR1 and CDR2 sequences are SGHRS and YFSETQ. This CDR3 contains 16 residues. This CDR3 reads CASSLEVTSGPHEQFF. In DNA, the CDR3 is TGCGCCAGCAGCTTGGAAGTCACTAGCGGGCCCCATGAGCAGTTCTTC.

The rearrangement uses TRBV5-5 and TRBJ2-3, with D tentatively TRBD2 (6 bases). The V end lost 3 bases, the J end lost 6 bases, and 11 bases lay between the germline ends. CDR3 size: 13 residues. The germline gives CDR1 SGHKS, CDR2 YYEKEE (reference sequence). CDR3 in DNA: TGTGCCAGCAGCTCCGACCTAGCGGATACGCAGTATTTT. Translating gives CASSSDLADTQYF.

The chain carries TRBV5-8 and TRBJ1-5; 8 nucleotides line up with TRBD1. In germline, CDR1 is SGHTS, CDR2 YDEGEE. The V and J ends lost 0 bases and 7 bases, in that order; junction bases with no gene match: 3. This CDR3 comprises 14 residues. The CDR3 here is CASSLVQGAQPQHF. The CDR3 coding sequence is TGTGCCAGCAGCTTGGTTCAGGGGGCACAGCCCCAGCATTTT.

The chain has TRBV27 and TRBJ1-5; D might be TRBD1 (6 bases). This CDR3 contains 13 residues. V lost 5 bases and J lost 6, with 11 bases in between. CDR1 MNHEY and CDR2 SMNVEV come from the germline V gene (reference sequence). The chain's CDR3 is CASSSQGLQPQHF. The CDR3 nucleotides read TGTGCCAGCAGTAGTCAGGGGCTTCAGCCCCAGCATTTT.

This clone showed up just once. The chain has TRBV5-1 and TRBJ2-3; the D call may be TRBD1 or TRBD2 (6 bases each). V dropped 4 bases and J dropped 5 bases, with 23 bases sitting between them. Germline V gene data show CDR1 as SGHRS and CDR2 as YFSETQ. The CDR3 totals 17 residues. The CDR3, as DNA: TGCGCCAGCAGCCCGGGGGACGCCACAACCAGGGGAGATACGCAGTATTTT. Translated, it gives CASSPGDATTRGDTQYF. Drawing the rest from reference TRBV5-1 and TRBJ2-3, the complete variable domain is KAGVTQTPRYLIKTRGQQVTLSCSPISGHRSVSWYQQTPGQGLQFLFEYFSETQRNKGNFPGRFSGRQFSNSRSEMNVSTLELGDSALYLCASSPGDATTRGDTQYFGPGTRLTVL.

The J gene is TRBJ2-7, the V gene TRBV19, with 7 positions matching TRBD2. Germline assignment: CDR1 LNHDA and CDR2 SQIVND (reference sequence). The CDR3 is 16 residues long. With 6 bases clipped from V and 0 bases from J, the junction kept 11 bases outside the gene matches. The CDR3 DNA reads as TGTGCCAGTAGCCTTCCCGGGACTAAATACTCCTACGAGCAGTACTTC. The encoded protein is CASSLPGTKYSYEQYF.

This chain connects TRBV15 to TRBJ1-6; TRBD1 is a possible D gene (5 bases). Germline-derived CDR1 and CDR2 are LNHNV and YYDKDF (reference sequence). V was cut by 7 bases and J by 7 bases, with 11 bases left in between. The CDR3 is made up of 13 amino acids. This CDR3 reads CATTLGGNSPLHF. The CDR3 nucleotides read TGTGCCACCACCCTGGGGGGGAATTCACCCCTCCACTTT.

The chain has TRBV25-1 and TRBJ2-7, with a possible D match to TRBD2 (6 bases). Germline values: CDR1 MGHDK, CDR2 SYGVNS. This CDR3 comprises 13 residues. V lost 8 bases and J lost 5, with 16 bases in between. The CDR3, as DNA: TGTGCCAGCTATAACCGGGAGTGGAACGAGCAGTACTTC. It yields the protein CASYNREWNEQYF.

The J gene is TRBJ2-1, the V gene TRBV7-8; 8 nucleotides align to TRBD2. With V trimmed by 2 bases and J by 6 bases, 6 bases remained unmatched. Germline V gene sequence: CDR1 SGHVS, CDR2 FQNEAQ. CDR3 size: 15 residues. The CDR3 nucleotides are TGTGCCAGCAGCTTATTAGGTCTAGCGGGCAATGAGCAGTTCTTC. Amino acids: CASSLLGLAGNEQFF.

Turning to this clone: In the same sample, other DNA sequences code for this CDR3. The DNA for the CDR3 is TGTGCCAGCAGCTTAAACCGGAACACTGAAGCTTTCTTT. This sequence encodes CASSLNRNTEAFF. The chain uses TRBV7-3 and TRBJ1-1; no definite D call. The germline V gene has CDR1 SGHTA and CDR2 FQGTGA. The CDR3 is 13 residues long. Trimming removed 1 base from V and 1 base from J, with 4 bases in between.

The CDR3: CASSLGREAFYNEQFF. CDR3 in DNA: TGTGCCAGCAGCTTAGGCCGGGAGGCCTTCTACAATGAGCAGTTCTTC. The V and J genes are TRBV13 and TRBJ2-1; TRBD2 matches at 7 bases. V lost 0 bases and J lost 3; bases outside the gene matches: 5. This CDR3 is 16 amino acids long. CDR1 and CDR2 from the germline V gene are PRHDT and FYEKMQ (reference sequence).

The chain couples TRBV7-9 to TRBJ2-7, with 9 positions matching TRBD2. With V trimmed by 5 bases and J by 0 bases, 8 bases remained unmatched. Germline CDR1 is SEHNR and CDR2 is FQNEAQ (reference sequence). The CDR3 contains 16 residues. This chain's CDR3 is CASSTASGVSSYEQYF. The CDR3 DNA reads TGTGCCAGCAGCACAGCTAGCGGGGTAAGCTCCTACGAGCAGTACTTC.

The V call is TRBV27, the J call TRBJ2-4, with D maybe TRBD1 (6 bases). CDR1 MNHEY and CDR2 SMNVEV come from the germline V gene (reference sequence). The CDR3 covers 15 residues. Between the trimmed V and J ends, which lost 4 bases and 0 bases, there was a span of 10 bases. This chain's CDR3 is CASSSGHLAKNIQYF. The CDR3 nucleotides read TGTGCCAGCAGTTCGGGACACCTAGCCAAAAACATTCAGTACTTC.

The rearrangement joins TRBV6-1 to TRBJ1-2, with a possible D match to TRBD1 (6 bases). The CDR3 consists of 16 residues. Between the trimmed V and J ends, which lost 4 bases and 8 bases, there was a span of 23 bases. Germline lookup yields CDR1 MNHNS and CDR2 SASEGT. This CDR3 is CASSGKDSIITTGYTF. For the CDR3, the DNA is TGTGCCAGCAGTGGTAAGGACAGTATCATCACTACGGGCTACACCTTC.

The chain couples TRBV16 to TRBJ2-7; no clear D gene. The CDR3 has 15 residues. The V and J ends lost 1 base and 2 bases respectively, with 12 bases between them. Germline V CDR1 and CDR2: KGHSY, FQNENV. The CDR3, as DNA: TGTGCCAGCAGCCAATTAGAAAGGTCGCCCTACGAGCAGTACTTC. Its translation is CASSQLERSPYEQYF.

The V call is TRBV15, the J call TRBJ2-2, with D uncertain. V lost 5 bases, J lost 0 bases, and 10 bases lay in between. The CDR3 runs to 15 residues. Germline V CDR1 and CDR2: LNHNV, YYDKDF (reference sequence). The CDR3 region is CATSSSHANTGELFF. The DNA for the CDR3 is TGTGCCACCAGCTCGTCCCATGCGAACACCGGGGAGCTGTTTTTT. The whole variable domain, filled in from reference TRBV15 and TRBJ2-2, reads DAMVIQNPRYQVTQFGKPVTLSCSQTLNHNVMYWYQQKSSQAPKLLFHYYDKDFNNEADTPDNFQSRRPNTSFCFLDIRSPGLGDTAMYLCATSSSHANTGELFFGEGSRLTVL.

The V and J genes are TRBV29-1 and TRBJ2-7, with 7 bases aligning to TRBD2. The CDR3 length is 13 residues. Germline trimming cut 7 bases from V and 0 bases from J; bases unmatched to any gene: 6. CDR1 and CDR2 (germline): SQVTM, ANQGSEA. CDR3 protein: CSARGGNSYEQYF. The CDR3, as DNA: TGCAGCGCCCGCGGGGGAAACTCCTACGAGCAGTACTTC.

The gene calls are TRBV11-2 and TRBJ1-1; the D gene is possibly TRBD1 (5 bases). This CDR3 comprises 15 residues. CDR1 SGHAT and CDR2 FQNNGV come from the germline V gene. Trimming cost V 6 bases and J 1 base, with 15 bases left between them. CDR3 sequence reads: CASSLGTGPNTEAFF. The CDR3 bases are TGTGCCAGCAGTCTGGGGACGGGACCGAACACTGAAGCTTTCTTT.

This clone was counted once. The CDR3 nucleotides read TGTGCCAGCAGTCCACCGGGACAGGGGGCGCCCGGGGAGCTGTTTTTT. Amino acid sequence: CASSPPGQGAPGELFF. This chain connects TRBV7-9 to TRBJ2-2; 12 bases map to TRBD1. The germline V gene has CDR1 SEHNR and CDR2 FQNEAQ (reference sequence). The CDR3 is 16 residues long. After removal of 6 bases from V and 6 bases from J, the junction contained 8 bases not matched to a gene.

The rearrangement links TRBV9 to TRBJ2-2, with 12 bases fitting TRBD2. The CDR3 extends over 18 amino acids. Germline CDR1 is SGDLS and CDR2 is YYNGEE. V trimming: 2 bases; J trimming: 4 bases; junction bases outside the gene matches: 9. CDR3 sequence: CASSVPLAGGPVTGELFF. The CDR3 DNA reads as TGTGCCAGCAGCGTGCCGCTAGCGGGAGGGCCAGTCACCGGGGAGCTGTTTTTT.